A selection of T cell receptor beta chains follows, all from one sample in a study of blood T cell repertoires in COVID-19. TCRdb keeps only in-frame clones here, not all; method: immunoSEQ multiplex PCR. The sample has over 200,000 clones, 65% to 85% seen once. Sequencing input: peripheral blood. The receptors were gathered from a man between 35 and 55 years old with active or convalescent COVID-19. Both conserved end residues are part of each CDR3. Fields, in order: D gene, clone size, V gene, J gene, CDR3 protein, CDR3 DNA. The D gene is left open where the match is weak. Only part of the rows carry a size: once, few, many, or a class if the clone is expanded.

>NA|few|TRBV6-4|TRBJ1-3
CASTSIAGTGNTIYF
TGTGCCAGCACTTCAATCGCAGGGACTGGAAACACCATATATTTT
>TRBD2|NA|TRBV5-4|TRBJ2-7
CASSGRASGRTYEQYF
TGTGCCAGCAGCGGAAGAGCTAGCGGGAGGACCTACGAGCAGTACTTC
>NA|NA|TRBV5-8|TRBJ1-1
CASSLDGRNTEAFF
TGTGCCAGCAGCTTGGATGGCAGGAACACTGAAGCTTTCTTT
>TRBD1|NA|TRBV4-3|TRBJ2-1
CASSQTGKQFF
TGCGCCAGCAGCCAGACAGGGAAGCAGTTCTTC
>TRBD1|NA|TRBV7-9|TRBJ1-1
CASSRRDSNTEAFF
TGTGCCAGCAGCCGTCGGGACAGTAACACTGAAGCTTTCTTT
>TRBD2|NA|TRBV27|TRBJ2-1
CASSLGRGGRDYNEQFF
TGTGCCAGCAGTTTAGGGCGGGGGGGTAGAGATTACAATGAGCAGTTCTTC
>NA|NA|TRBV7-8|TRBJ1-2
CASSPHGGYGYTF
TGTGCCAGCAGCCCTCACGGGGGCTATGGCTACACCTTC
>NA|NA|TRBV28|TRBJ2-1
CASSFRLSSGNEQFF
TGTGCCAGCAGTTTTAGGCTGTCCTCGGGGAATGAGCAGTTCTTC
>TRBD1|NA|TRBV5-5|TRBJ1-2
CASSPRQGAIYGYTF
TGTGCCAGCAGCCCTCGACAGGGGGCGATCTATGGCTACACCTTC
>NA|NA|TRBV2|TRBJ1-2
CASSRTAGTINGYTF
TGTGCCAGCAGTCGAACCGCGGGGACGATTAATGGCTACACCTTC
>TRBD2|NA|TRBV5-1|TRBJ2-5
CASYPTSGSWETQYF
TGCGCCAGCTACCCGACTAGCGGGAGTTGGGAGACCCAGTACTTC
>NA|once|TRBV5-1|TRBJ1-6
CASSLAGADNSPLHF
TGCGCCAGCAGCTTGGCAGGGGCGGATAATTCACCCCTCCACTTT
>TRBD1|NA|TRBV12-3/TRBV12-4|TRBJ1-1
CASSLGRGTEAFF
TGTGCCAGCAGTTTAGGCAGGGGGACTGAAGCTTTCTTT
>NA|NA|TRBV7-8|TRBJ1-1
CASSLAVSGTEAFF
TGTGCCAGCAGCTTAGCGGTCTCGGGAACTGAAGCTTTCTTT
>NA|NA|TRBV5-5|TRBJ2-3
CASGRDTQYF
TGTGCCAGCGGGAGGGATACGCAGTATTTT
>NA|NA|TRBV18|TRBJ1-6
CASSPGGADNSPLHF
TGTGCCAGCTCACCGGGAGGGGCCGATAATTCACCCCTCCACTTT
>NA|NA|TRBV21-1|TRBJ1-1
CASSKSAGRMAFF
TGTGCCAGCAGCAAAAGTGCAGGGCGGATGGCTTTCTTT
>NA|NA|TRBV5-6|TRBJ1-5
CASSPGSNQPQHF
TGTGCCAGCAGCCCCGGGAGTAATCAGCCCCAGCATTTT
>TRBD2|NA|TRBV4-1|TRBJ2-7
CASSQLTSGSSYEQYF
TGCGCCAGCAGCCAACTTACTAGCGGGAGCTCCTACGAGCAGTACTTC
>NA|NA|TRBV19|TRBJ1-2
CASRLRQLYGYTF
TGTGCCAGTAGACTACGACAGCTCTATGGCTACACCTTC
>TRBD2|NA|TRBV15|TRBJ2-2
CATSRETSGGAGELFF
TGTGCCACCAGCAGAGAGACTAGCGGGGGGGCCGGGGAGCTGTTTTTT
>NA|once|TRBV10-3|TRBJ2-7
CAISEGVSGTYEQYF
TGTGCCATCAGTGAGGGGGTTAGTGGGACATACGAGCAGTACTTC
>NA|NA|TRBV30|TRBJ1-1
CAWTPRPGLNTEAFF
TGTGCCTGGACACCCAGACCGGGTTTGAACACTGAAGCTTTCTTT
>TRBD2|NA|TRBV11-2|TRBJ2-1
CASSLDGGSSYNEQFF
TGTGCCAGCAGCTTAGACGGCGGGAGCTCCTACAATGAGCAGTTCTTC
>NA|NA|TRBV3-1/TRBV3-2|TRBJ1-4
CASSQGGVNEKLFF
TGTGCCAGCAGCCAAGGGGGCGTCAATGAAAAACTGTTTTTT
>NA|NA|TRBV11-2|TRBJ2-2
CASSRQAWVGDTGELFF
TGTGCCAGCAGCCGACAGGCCTGGGTCGGCGACACCGGGGAGCTGTTTTTT
>NA|NA|TRBV28|TRBJ2-7
CATGGTDNYEQYF
TGTGCCACTGGGGGGACGGATAACTACGAGCAGTACTTC
>NA|NA|TRBV24-1|TRBJ2-3
CATSVSGHTDTQYF
TGTGCCACCAGTGTTTCTGGCCACACAGATACGCAGTATTTT
>NA|NA|TRBV2|TRBJ2-3
CASTLSGLGDTQYF
TGTGCCAGCACCCTAAGCGGGCTCGGAGATACGCAGTATTTT
>NA|once|TRBV19|TRBJ1-1
CASRDRILSNTEAFF
TGTGCCAGTAGGGACAGAATACTGTCGAACACTGAAGCTTTCTTT
>TRBD1|NA|TRBV6-5|TRBJ1-1
CASRPDRVTEAFF
TGTGCCAGCAGGCCGGACAGGGTCACTGAAGCTTTCTTT
>NA|few|TRBV6-1|TRBJ2-7
CASSDRAPYSYEQYF
TGTGCCAGCAGTGACAGGGCGCCGTACTCCTACGAGCAGTACTTC
>NA|NA|TRBV11-3|TRBJ2-1
CASSLGDGQGTRNEQFF
TGTGCCAGCAGCTTAGGAGACGGGCAGGGAACGAGGAATGAGCAGTTCTTC
>NA|NA|TRBV11-2|TRBJ1-6
CASSSEVGPLHF
TGTGCCAGCAGCAGTGAGGTGGGACCCCTCCACTTT
>NA|NA|TRBV19|TRBJ1-1
CASKGRGLSEAFF
TGTGCCAGTAAGGGCAGGGGACTATCTGAAGCTTTCTTT
>TRBD2|NA|TRBV14|TRBJ2-3
CASSQTSGSLDTQYF
TGTGCCAGCAGCCAGACTAGCGGGAGTTTAGATACGCAGTATTTT
>NA|NA|TRBV28|TRBJ1-2
CASSLAVEIYGYTF
TGTGCCAGCAGTTTAGCTGTAGAAATCTATGGCTACACCTTC
>TRBD2|NA|TRBV9|TRBJ2-3
CASRAGGTATDTQYF
TGTGCCAGCAGGGCGGGGGGGACAGCCACAGATACGCAGTATTTT
>NA|NA|TRBV6-1|TRBJ2-1
CASSEEASFGNEQFF
TGTGCCAGCAGTGAAGAGGCTAGTTTCGGCAATGAGCAGTTCTTC
>NA|NA|TRBV7-6|TRBJ2-2
CASSPRTGINTGELFF
TGTGCCAGCAGCCCCAGGACGGGAATAAACACCGGGGAGCTGTTTTTT